This T cell receptor (beta chain) was sequenced during a study of blood T cell repertoires in COVID-19. Study summary: T cells, B-cell-depleted T cells, or PBMCs provided the cDNA or gDNA that served as material.

Here immunoSEQ multiplex PCR was the method, and the copy in TCRdb shows in-frame clones only, minus some. This sample has about 300,000 clones; around 88% occur once, and the top ten carry 6.9%. From germline, CDR1 is LGHDT and CDR2 YNNKEL (reference sequence). This CDR3 contains 13 residues. With 5 bases removed from V and 5 bases from J, the gap between germline ends came to 12 bases. The sample consisted of peripheral blood. The rearrangement links TRBV3-1 (or the pseudogene TRBV3-2) to TRBJ1-2, with D possibly TRBD1 on 5 matching bases. This sequence was found in a woman under 40 who had recovered from COVID-19. CDR3 coding DNA: TGTGCCAGCAGCGTTCAGGGTGGTTATGGCTACACCTTC. Its protein product is CASSVQGGYGYTF.